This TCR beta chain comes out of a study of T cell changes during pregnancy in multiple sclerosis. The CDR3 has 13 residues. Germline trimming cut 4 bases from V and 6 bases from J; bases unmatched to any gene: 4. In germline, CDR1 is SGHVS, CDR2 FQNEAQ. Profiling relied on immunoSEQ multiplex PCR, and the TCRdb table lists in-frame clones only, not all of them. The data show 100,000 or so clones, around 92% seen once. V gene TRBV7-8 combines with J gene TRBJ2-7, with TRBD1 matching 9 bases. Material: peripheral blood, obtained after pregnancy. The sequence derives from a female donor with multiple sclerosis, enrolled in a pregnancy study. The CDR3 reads CASSWDRAAEQYF. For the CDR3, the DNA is TGTGCCAGCAGCTGGGACAGGGCGGCCGAGCAGTACTTC.